The text below deals with one T cell receptor (beta chain). Its antigen is unidentified. A much larger clone differs from this one at a single base, so this may be a read error. The CDR3 consists of 14 residues. CDR1 is MNHEY, CDR2 SMNVEV, per germline (reference sequence). This sample is part of a study of regulatory T cells in long-lasting Graves disease. Study-level results: Small sample size may have lowered accuracy.

Arm-PCR of CDR3 regions and iRepertoire HTBI primers were the basis on which TCR beta libraries were built. TCRdb fed the multiplex PCR reads into MiXCR, producing one record per CDR3 protein. The sample holds around 470,000 distinct CDR3 sequences, about 15% seen once. Sample time point: newly diagnosed GD, antithyroid drugs for less than 3 months. There was RNA extracted from PBMCs, and the TCR library was made from it. The sample was also reused in another study, on T cells in Graves' hyperthyroidism and ophthalmopathy.

This sequence was found in a woman in her forties or fifties with Graves disease. This sample comprised peripheral blood mononuclear cells (PBMCs), obtained at new diagnosis, from a patient treated with antithyroid drugs. The chain recombines TRBV27 with TRBJ2-1; tentative D call: TRBD2 (6 bases). This chain's CDR3 is CASSLTAKGGERFF. CDR3 bases: TGTGCCAGCAGTTTAACTGCGAAGGGCGGGGAGCGGTTCTTC.